The source of this T cell receptor beta chain is a study of CD8 T cells in Susac syndrome. Study information: When blood was collected, patients with Susac syndrome were therapy-naive, were taking corticosteroids, or were receiving intravenous immunoglobulin alone.

RNA in amounts of about 0.5 to 1 ug was reverse transcribed with random hexamers. Multiplex immunoSEQ PCR targeted 54 Vbeta and 13 Jbeta TCR beta segments. TCRdb reprocessed the immunoSEQ multiplex PCR reads via MiXCR and lists one record per CDR3 protein. The data contain roughly 110,000 distinct CDR3 sequences, approximately 94% of them singletons. Regarding the study as a whole: Susac CD8+ cells expanded clonally the most in TEMRA cells and in active patients. The total CD8+ repertoires yielded 15 to 20 Susac-specific public clones and the CD8+ TEMRA repertoires yielded roughly five.

The germline CDR1 and CDR2 sequences are MNHEY and SMNVEV (reference sequence). The length of the CDR3 is 15 residues. Trimming left V 0 bases short and J 3 bases short, with 12 bases between. In the case of this clonotype: As yet, its antigen is unknown.

This receptor was obtained from a human donor with Susac syndrome. The sample was CD8+ T cells from PBMCs. The V gene is TRBV27, the J gene TRBJ2-7, with D perhaps TRBD2 (6 bases). CDR3 DNA: TGTGCCAGCAGTTTATCCAGCGGGTTGGGCTACGAGCAGTACTTC. This encodes CASSLSSGLGYEQYF.